This TCR beta chain originates from a study of OX40 agonist ivuxolimab in advanced cancers. Study in general: Patients treated during dose escalation were battling hepatocellular carcinoma, melanoma, renal cell or head and neck cancer.

Profiled with immunoSEQ multiplex PCR; TCRdb holds only in-frame clones, not every one. The table lists 55,000 to 85,000 clones, just over 85% of them singletons. The material was CD4+ or CD8+ T cells sorted from blood, obtained in a trial of the OX40 agonist ivuxolimab. The TCR originated in an adult with an advanced solid tumor such as melanoma, head and neck, liver or kidney cancer.

The CDR3 spells CASSSAPGTGSPLHF. The CDR3 DNA is TGTGCCAGCAGCTCCGCGCCAGGAACGGGTTCACCCCTCCACTTT. The chain couples TRBV5-6 to TRBJ1-6; D ambiguous. The CDR3 has 15 amino acids. The V end lost 3 bases, the J end lost 9 bases, and 16 bases lay between the germline ends. CDR1 is SGHDT and CDR2 is YYEEEE in the germline V gene.